The T cell receptor (beta chain) described here comes from a study of T cell responses to AZD1222 COVID-19 vaccine. The assay was immunoSEQ multiplex PCR, and TCRdb's table has in-frame clones only and misses some. The sample lists 100,000 to 120,000 clones; around 80% were seen once. In germline, CDR1 is LGHDT, CDR2 YNNKEL (reference sequence). Trimming took 0 bases from V and 4 from J, leaving 15 bases between them. The CDR3 sequence is 16 residues long. Overall study findings and caveats: Regions left unmutated in variants are reportedly the target of nearly half of spike-specific TCRs. Just a handful of AZD1222 recipients tested seropositive at baseline. Clonal diversity may have been underestimated, and the donors were mostly white British, with more females than males. The breadth and depth of Spike-specific TCRs increased once two AZD1222 doses had been given.

Points on this clone: The antigen remains unidentified.

The TCR sequence derives from an adult in good health. Sequencing used peripheral blood, obtained on day 0 of AZD1222 vaccination. The chain joins TRBV3-1 (or the pseudogene TRBV3-2) to TRBJ1-2, with D tentatively TRBD1 (5 bases). The CDR3 sequence is CASSQEASRRGYGYTF. Here the CDR3 DNA reads TGTGCCAGCAGCCAAGAGGCGTCCAGGAGGGGCTATGGCTACACCTTC.